The T cell receptor beta chain described here comes from a study of T-cell reconstitution after alpha-beta-depleted transplantation in children. Unique molecular identifiers were incorporated when the TCRbeta library was constructed. TCRdb called the PCR reads again in MiXCR, with one record for every CDR3 protein. The data show hundreds of thousands of distinct CDR3 sequences, about 21% seen once. This clonotype originated in a boy in the first two years of life who had a stem cell transplant for acute myeloid leukemia, so the T cells may come from the graft donor. Here the sequenced sample was PBMCs, mostly from graft donor cells, taken 360 days after TCRalphabeta/CD19-depleted stem cell transplant.

The DNA for the CDR3 is TGCAGCGTTGCTGTCGGATCCGAAAAACTGTTTTTT. Translation: CSVAVGSEKLFF. The chain links TRBV29-1 to TRBJ1-4; D call uncertain. This CDR3 has 12 residues. CDR1 SQVTM and CDR2 ANQGSEA come from the germline V gene. V was shortened by 4 bases and J by 8 bases, with 11 bases between the two germline ends.